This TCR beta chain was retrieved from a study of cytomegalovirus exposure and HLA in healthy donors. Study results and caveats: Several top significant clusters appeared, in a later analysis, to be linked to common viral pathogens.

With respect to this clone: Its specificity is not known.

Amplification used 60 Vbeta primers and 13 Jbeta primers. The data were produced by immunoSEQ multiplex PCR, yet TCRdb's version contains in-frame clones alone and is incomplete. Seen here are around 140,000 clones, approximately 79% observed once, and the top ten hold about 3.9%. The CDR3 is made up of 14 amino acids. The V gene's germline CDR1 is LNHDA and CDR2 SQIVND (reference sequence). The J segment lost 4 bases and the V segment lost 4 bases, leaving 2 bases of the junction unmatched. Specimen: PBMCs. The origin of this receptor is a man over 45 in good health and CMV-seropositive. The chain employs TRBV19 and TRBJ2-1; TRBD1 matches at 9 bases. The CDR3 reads CASSKQGAYNEQFF. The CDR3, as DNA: TGTGCCAGTAGTAAACAGGGGGCGTACAATGAGCAGTTCTTC.